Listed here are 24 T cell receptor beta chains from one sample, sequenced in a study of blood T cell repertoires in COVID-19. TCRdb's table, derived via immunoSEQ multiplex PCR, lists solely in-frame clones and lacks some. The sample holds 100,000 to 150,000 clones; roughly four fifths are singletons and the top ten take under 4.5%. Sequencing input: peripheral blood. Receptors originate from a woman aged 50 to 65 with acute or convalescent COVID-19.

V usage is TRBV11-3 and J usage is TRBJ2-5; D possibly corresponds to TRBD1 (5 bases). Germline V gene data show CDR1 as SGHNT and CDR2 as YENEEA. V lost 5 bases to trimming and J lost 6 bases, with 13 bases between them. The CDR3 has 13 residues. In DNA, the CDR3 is TGTGCCAGCAGCAGGGGCCCCGCACAGACCCAGTACTTC. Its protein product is CASSRGPAQTQYF.

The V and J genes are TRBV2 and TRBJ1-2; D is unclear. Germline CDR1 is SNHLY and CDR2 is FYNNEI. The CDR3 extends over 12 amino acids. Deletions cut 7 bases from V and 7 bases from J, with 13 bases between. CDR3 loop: CASTAGFGGYTF. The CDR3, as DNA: TGTGCCAGCACGGCGGGGTTCGGTGGCTACACCTTC.

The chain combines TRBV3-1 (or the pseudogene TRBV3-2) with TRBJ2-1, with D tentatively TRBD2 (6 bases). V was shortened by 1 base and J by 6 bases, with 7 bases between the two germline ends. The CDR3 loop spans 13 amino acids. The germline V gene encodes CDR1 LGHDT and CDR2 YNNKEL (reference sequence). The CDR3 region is CASSQGLVNEQFF. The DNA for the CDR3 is TGTGCCAGCAGCCAAGGACTAGTCAATGAGCAGTTCTTC.

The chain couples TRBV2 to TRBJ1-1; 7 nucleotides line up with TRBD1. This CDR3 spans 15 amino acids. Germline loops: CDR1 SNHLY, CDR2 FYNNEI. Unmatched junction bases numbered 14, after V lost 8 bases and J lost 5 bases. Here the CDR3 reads CASGSGTVTRTEAFF. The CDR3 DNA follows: TGTGCCAGCGGGTCCGGGACAGTGACGCGGACTGAAGCTTTCTTT.

Here the CDR3 reads CASSAGTGDTGELFF. In nucleotides, the CDR3 is TGTGCCAGCAGTGCCGGGACAGGGGACACCGGGGAGCTGTTTTTT. The chain links TRBV28 to TRBJ2-2; 10 nucleotides align to TRBD1. The CDR3 is 15 amino acids. Looked up from germline, CDR1 is MDHEN and CDR2 is SYDVKM. V was clipped by 5 bases and J by 3 bases; unmatched bases: 3. Looking up the rest from reference TRBV28 and TRBJ2-2 gives the full variable domain: DVKVTQSSRYLVKRTGEKVFLECVQDMDHENMFWYRQDPGLGLRLIYFSYDVKMKEKGDIPEGYSVSREKKERFSLILESASTNQTSMYLCASSAGTGDTGELFFGEGSRLTVL.

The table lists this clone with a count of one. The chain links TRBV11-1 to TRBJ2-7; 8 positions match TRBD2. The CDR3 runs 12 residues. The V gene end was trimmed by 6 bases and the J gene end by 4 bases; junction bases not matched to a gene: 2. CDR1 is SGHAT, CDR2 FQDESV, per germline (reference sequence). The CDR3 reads CASSPSGYEQYF. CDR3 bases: TGTGCCAGCAGTCCTAGCGGGTACGAGCAGTACTTC.

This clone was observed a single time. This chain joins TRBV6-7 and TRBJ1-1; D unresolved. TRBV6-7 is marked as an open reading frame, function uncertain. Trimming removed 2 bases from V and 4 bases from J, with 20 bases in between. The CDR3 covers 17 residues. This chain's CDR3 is CASSYPGSVGLSTEAFF. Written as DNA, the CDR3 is TGTGCCAGCAGTTACCCGGGGAGCGTCGGTTTGAGCACTGAAGCTTTCTTT.

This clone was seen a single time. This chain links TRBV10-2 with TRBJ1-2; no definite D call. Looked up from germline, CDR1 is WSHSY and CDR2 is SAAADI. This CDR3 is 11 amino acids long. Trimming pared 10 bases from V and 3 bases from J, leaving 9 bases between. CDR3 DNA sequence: TGCGCCACCTCGTCGGACTATGGCTACACCTTC. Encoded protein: CATSSDYGYTF.

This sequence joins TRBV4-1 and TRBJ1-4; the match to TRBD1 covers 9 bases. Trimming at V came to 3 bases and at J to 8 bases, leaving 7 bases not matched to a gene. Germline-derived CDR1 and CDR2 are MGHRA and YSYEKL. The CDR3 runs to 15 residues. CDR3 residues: CASSQSPGQGEKLFF. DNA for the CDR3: TGCGCCAGCAGCCAGTCCCCGGGACAGGGAGAAAAACTGTTTTTT.

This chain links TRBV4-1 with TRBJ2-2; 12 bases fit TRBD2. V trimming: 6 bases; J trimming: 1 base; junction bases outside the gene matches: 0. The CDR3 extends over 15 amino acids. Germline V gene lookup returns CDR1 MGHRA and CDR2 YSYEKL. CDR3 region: CASRLAGGNTGELFF. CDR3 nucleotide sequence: TGCGCCAGCAGACTAGCGGGGGGGAACACCGGGGAGCTGTTTTTT.

The CDR3 DNA reads TGTGCCAGCAGAGACACCGGGACCGCGGGGGGAGCCTACTTC. The encoded protein is CASRDTGTAGGAYF. The chain couples TRBV6-5 to TRBJ2-5; 8 bases line up with TRBD2. CDR3 size: 14 residues. Germline loops: CDR1 MNHEY, CDR2 SVGAGI. V dropped 6 bases and J dropped 14; count of bases not matched to a gene: 17.

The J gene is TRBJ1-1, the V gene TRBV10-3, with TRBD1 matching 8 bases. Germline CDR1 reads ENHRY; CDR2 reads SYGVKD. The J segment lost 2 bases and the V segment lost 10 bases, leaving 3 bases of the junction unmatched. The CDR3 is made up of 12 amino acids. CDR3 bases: TGTGCCACCGGACAGGGTAACACTGAAGCTTTCTTT. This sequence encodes CATGQGNTEAFF.

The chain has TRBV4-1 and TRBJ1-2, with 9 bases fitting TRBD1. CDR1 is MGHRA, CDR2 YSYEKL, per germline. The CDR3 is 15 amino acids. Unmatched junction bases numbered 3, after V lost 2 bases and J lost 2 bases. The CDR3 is CASSQPGTGNYGYTF. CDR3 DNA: TGCGCCAGCAGCCAACCCGGGACAGGGAACTATGGCTACACCTTC.

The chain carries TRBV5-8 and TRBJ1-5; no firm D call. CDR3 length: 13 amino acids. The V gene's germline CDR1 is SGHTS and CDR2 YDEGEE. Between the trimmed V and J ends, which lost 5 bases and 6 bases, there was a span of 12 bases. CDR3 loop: CASSPRVGQPQHF. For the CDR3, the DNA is TGTGCCAGCAGTCCGAGGGTGGGTCAGCCCCAGCATTTT.

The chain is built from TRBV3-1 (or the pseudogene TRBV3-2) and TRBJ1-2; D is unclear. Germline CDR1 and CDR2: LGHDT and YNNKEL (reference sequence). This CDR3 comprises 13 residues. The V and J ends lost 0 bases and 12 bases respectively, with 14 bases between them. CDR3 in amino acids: CASSQDLQAPHTF. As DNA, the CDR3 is TGTGCCAGCAGCCAAGATTTGCAGGCCCCCCACACCTTC.

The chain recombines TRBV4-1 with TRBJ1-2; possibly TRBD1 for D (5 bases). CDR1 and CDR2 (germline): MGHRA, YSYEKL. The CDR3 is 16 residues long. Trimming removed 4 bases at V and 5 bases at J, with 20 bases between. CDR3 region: CASSLQGGEEGYGYTF. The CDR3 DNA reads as TGCGCCAGCAGCCTTCAAGGAGGGGAAGAGGGGTATGGCTACACCTTC.

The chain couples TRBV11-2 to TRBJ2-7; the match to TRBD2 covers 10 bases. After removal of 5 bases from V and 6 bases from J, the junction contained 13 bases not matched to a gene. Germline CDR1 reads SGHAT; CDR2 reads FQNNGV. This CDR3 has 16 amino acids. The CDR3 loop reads CASSPSGRAYLGEQYF. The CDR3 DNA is TGTGCCAGCAGCCCCAGCGGGAGGGCGTATTTAGGCGAGCAGTACTTC.

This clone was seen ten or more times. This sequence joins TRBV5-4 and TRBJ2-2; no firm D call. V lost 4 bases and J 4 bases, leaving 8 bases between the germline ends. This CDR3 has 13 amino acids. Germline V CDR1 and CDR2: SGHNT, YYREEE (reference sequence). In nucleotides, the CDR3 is TGTGCCAGCAGCCCCTACCCCACCGGGGAGCTGTTTTTT. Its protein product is CASSPYPTGELFF.

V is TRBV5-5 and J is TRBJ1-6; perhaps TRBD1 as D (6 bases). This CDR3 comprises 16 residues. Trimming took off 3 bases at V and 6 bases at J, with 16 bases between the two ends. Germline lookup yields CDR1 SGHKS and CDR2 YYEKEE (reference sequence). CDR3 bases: TGTGCCAGCAGCTCCCGGGGGGGCGCGATTAATTCACCCCTCCACTTT. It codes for CASSSRGGAINSPLHF.

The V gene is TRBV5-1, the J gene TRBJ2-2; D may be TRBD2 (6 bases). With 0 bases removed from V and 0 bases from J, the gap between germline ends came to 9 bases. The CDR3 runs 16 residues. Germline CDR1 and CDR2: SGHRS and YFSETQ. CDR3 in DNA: TGCGCCAGCAGCTTGGGGCGGGATTCGAACACCGGGGAGCTGTTTTTT. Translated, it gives CASSLGRDSNTGELFF.

CDR3 sequence reads: CASSEGTYNSPLHF. CDR3 DNA: TGCGCCAGCAGCGAGGGGACTTATAATTCACCCCTCCACTTT. The chain is built from TRBV5-1 and TRBJ1-6; perhaps TRBD1 as D (5 bases). Germline assignment: CDR1 SGHRS and CDR2 YFSETQ. Trimming cost V 4 bases and J 4 bases, with 9 bases left between them. The CDR3 length is 14 residues.

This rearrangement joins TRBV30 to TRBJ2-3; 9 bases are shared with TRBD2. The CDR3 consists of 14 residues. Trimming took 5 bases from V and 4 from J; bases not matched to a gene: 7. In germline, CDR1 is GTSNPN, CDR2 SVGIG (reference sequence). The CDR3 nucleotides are TGTGCCTGGGGGAAGCGGGGGGCCTCAGATACGCAGTATTTT. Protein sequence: CAWGKRGASDTQYF. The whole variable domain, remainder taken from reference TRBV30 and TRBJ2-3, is SQTIHQWPATLVQPVGSPLSLECTVEGTSNPNLYWYRQAAGRGLQLLFYSVGIGQISSEVPQNLSASRPQDRQFILSSKKLLLSDSGFYLCAWGKRGASDTQYFGPGTRLTVL.

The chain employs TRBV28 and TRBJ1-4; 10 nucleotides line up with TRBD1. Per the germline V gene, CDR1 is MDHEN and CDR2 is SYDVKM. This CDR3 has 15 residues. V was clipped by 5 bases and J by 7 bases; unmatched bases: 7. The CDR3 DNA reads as TGTGCCAGCAGTGGGACAGGGGCCACGGCTGAAAAACTGTTTTTT. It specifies CASSGTGATAEKLFF.

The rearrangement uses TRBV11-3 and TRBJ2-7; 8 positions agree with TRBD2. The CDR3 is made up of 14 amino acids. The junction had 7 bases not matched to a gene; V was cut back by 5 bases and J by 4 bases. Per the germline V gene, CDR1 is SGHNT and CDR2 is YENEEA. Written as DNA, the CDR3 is TGTGCCAGCAGCGCCGGGGGGGGATCGTACGAGCAGTACTTC. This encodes CASSAGGGSYEQYF.